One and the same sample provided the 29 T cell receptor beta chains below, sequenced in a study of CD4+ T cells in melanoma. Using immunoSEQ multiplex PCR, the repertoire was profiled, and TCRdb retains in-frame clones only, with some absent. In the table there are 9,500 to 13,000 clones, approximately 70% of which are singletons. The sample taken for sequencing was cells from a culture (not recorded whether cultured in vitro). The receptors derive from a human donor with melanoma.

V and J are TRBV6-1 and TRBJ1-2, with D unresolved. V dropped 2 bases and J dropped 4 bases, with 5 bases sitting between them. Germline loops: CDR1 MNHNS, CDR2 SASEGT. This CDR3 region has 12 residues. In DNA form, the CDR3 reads TGTGCCAGCAGTGAACAAGCCTATGGCTACACCTTC. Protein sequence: CASSEQAYGYTF.

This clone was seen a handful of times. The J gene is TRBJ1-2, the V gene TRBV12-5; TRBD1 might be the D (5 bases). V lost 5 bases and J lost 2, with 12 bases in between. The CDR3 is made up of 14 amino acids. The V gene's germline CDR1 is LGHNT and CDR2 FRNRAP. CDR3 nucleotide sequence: TGTGCTAGTGGTCTGACCGACAGCAACTATGGCTACACCTTC. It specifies CASGLTDSNYGYTF.

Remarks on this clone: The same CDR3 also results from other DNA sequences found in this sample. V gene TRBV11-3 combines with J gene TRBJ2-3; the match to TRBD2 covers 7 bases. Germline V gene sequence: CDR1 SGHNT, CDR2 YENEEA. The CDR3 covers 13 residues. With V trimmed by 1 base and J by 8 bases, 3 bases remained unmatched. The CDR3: CASSLGGGVTQYF. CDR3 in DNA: TGTGCCAGCAGCTTAGGGGGGGGTGTTACGCAGTATTTT.

The CDR3 protein is CASSQRTSYGNEQFF. CDR3 DNA: TGTGCCAGCAGCCAACGGACTAGCTATGGCAATGAGCAGTTCTTC. The V and J genes are TRBV7-2 and TRBJ2-1; 8 bases match TRBD2. CDR1 and CDR2 from the germline V gene are SGHTA and FQGNSA. This CDR3 comprises 15 residues. V trimming: 5 bases; J trimming: 6 bases; junction bases outside the gene matches: 9.

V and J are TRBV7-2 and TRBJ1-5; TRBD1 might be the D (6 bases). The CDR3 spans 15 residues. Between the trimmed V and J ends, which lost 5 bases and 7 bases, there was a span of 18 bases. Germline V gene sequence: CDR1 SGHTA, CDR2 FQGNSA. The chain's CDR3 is CASSPKSGGGQPQHF. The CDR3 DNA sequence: TGTGCCAGCAGCCCAAAAAGTGGGGGCGGCCAGCCCCAGCATTTT.

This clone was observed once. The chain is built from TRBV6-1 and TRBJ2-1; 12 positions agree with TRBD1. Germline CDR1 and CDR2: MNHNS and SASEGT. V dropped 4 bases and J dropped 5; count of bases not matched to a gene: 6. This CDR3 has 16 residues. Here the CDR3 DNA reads TGTGCCAGCAGTGTTGGAGGGACAGGGGGCCACAATGAGCAGTTCTTC. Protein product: CASSVGGTGGHNEQFF.

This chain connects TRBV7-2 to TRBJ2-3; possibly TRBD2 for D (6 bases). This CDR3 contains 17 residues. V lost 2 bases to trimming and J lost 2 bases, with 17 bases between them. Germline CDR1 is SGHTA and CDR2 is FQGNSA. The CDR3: CASSLMGQGLNTDTQYF. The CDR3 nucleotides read TGTGCCAGCAGCTTAATGGGGCAGGGACTCAACACAGATACGCAGTATTTT.

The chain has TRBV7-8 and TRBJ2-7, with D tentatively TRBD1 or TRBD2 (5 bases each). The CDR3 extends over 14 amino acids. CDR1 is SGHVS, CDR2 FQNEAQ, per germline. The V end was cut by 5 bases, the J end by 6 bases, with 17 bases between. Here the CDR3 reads CASSPSGAGVEQYF. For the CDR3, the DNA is TGTGCCAGCAGCCCGTCCGGGGCTGGGGTCGAGCAGTACTTC.

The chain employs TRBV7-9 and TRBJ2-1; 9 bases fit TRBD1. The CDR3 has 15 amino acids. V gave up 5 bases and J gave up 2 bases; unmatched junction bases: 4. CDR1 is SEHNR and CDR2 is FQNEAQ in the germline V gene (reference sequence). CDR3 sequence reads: CASSRTGGPYNEQFF. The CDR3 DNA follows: TGTGCCAGCAGCCGTACAGGGGGCCCCTACAATGAGCAGTTCTTC.

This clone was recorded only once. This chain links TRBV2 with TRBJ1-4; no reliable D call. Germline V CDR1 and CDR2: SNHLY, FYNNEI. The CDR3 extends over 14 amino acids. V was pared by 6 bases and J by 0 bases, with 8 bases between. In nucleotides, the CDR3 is TGTGCCAGCAGGGTTGGACCAACTAATGAAAAACTGTTTTTT. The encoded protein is CASRVGPTNEKLFF.

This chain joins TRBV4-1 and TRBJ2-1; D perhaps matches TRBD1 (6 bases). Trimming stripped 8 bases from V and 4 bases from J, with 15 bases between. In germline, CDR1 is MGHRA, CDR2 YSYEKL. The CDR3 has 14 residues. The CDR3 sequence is CASGGRDRYNEQFF. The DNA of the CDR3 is TGCGCCAGCGGGGGCAGGGATAGGTACAATGAGCAGTTCTTC.

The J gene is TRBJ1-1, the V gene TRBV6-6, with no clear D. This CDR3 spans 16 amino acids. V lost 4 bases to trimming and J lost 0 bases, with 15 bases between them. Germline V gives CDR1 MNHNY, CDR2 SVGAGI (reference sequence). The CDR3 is CASSSGLVAMNTEAFF. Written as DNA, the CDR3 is TGTGCCAGCAGTTCCGGCCTTGTAGCCATGAACACTGAAGCTTTCTTT.

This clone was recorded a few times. The CDR3 DNA follows: TGTGCCAGTAGTATAGGAAGGACAGAACAGCCCCAGCATTTT. Amino acid sequence: CASSIGRTEQPQHF. V and J are TRBV19 and TRBJ1-5; a possible D gene is TRBD1 (6 bases). The CDR3 sequence is 14 residues long. V was trimmed by 1 base and J by 7 bases, leaving 11 bases between them. Germline assignment: CDR1 LNHDA and CDR2 SQIVND (reference sequence).

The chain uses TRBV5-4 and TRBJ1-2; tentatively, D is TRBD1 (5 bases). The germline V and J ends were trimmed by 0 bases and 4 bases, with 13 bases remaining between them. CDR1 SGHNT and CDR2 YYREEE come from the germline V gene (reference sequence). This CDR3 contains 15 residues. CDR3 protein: CASSLATGGSYGYTF. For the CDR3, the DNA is TGTGCCAGCAGCTTGGCCACAGGTGGTAGCTATGGCTACACCTTC.

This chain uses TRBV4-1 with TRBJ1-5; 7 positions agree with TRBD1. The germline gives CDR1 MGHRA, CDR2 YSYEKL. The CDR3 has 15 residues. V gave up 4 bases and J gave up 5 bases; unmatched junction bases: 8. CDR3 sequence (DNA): TGCGCCAGCAGCCGAGGGACAGCCTCCTATCAGCCCCAGCATTTT. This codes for CASSRGTASYQPQHF.

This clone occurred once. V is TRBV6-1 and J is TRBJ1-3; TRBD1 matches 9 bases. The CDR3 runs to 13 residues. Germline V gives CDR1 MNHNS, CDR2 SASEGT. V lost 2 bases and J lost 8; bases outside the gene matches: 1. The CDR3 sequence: CASSERQGDTIYF. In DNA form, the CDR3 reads TGTGCCAGCAGTGAAAGACAGGGGGACACCATATATTTT.

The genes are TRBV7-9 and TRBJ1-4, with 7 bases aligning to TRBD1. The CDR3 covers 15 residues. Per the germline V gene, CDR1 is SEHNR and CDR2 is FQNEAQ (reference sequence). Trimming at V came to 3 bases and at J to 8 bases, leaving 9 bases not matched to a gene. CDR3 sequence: CASSFGDREGEKLFF. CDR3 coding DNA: TGTGCCAGCAGCTTTGGCGACAGGGAGGGGGAAAAACTGTTTTTT.

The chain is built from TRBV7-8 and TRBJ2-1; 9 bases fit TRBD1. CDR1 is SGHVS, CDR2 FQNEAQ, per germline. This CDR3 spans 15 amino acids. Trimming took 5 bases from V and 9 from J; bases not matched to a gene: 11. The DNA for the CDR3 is TGTGCCAGCAGCCCGTACCGGGACAGGGAGGGTGAGCAGTTCTTC. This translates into CASSPYRDREGEQFF. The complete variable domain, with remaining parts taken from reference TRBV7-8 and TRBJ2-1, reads GAGVSQSPRYKVAKRGQDVALRCDPISGHVSLFWYQQALGQGPEFLTYFQNEAQLDKSGLPSDRFFAERPEGSVSTLKIQRTQQEDSAVYLCASSPYRDREGEQFFGPGTRLTVL.

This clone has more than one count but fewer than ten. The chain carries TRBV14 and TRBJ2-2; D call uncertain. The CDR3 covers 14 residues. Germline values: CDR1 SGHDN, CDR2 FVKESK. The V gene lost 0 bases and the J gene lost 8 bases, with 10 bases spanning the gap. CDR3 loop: CASSQDGRTGELFF. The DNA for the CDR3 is TGTGCCAGCAGCCAAGACGGTCGTACGGGGGAGCTGTTTTTT.

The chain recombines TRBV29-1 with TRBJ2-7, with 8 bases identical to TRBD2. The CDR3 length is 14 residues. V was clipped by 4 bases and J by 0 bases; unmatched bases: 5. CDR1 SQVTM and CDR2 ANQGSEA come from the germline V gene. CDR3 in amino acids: CSVAGTSGSYEQYF. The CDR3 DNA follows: TGCAGCGTTGCAGGCACTAGCGGCTCCTACGAGCAGTACTTC.

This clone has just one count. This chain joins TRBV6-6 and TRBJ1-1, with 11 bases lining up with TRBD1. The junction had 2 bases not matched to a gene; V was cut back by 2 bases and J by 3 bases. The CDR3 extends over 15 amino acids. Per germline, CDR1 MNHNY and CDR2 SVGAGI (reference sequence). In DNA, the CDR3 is TGTGCCAGCAGTTACCCGGGACAGGGGGACACTGAAGCTTTCTTT. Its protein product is CASSYPGQGDTEAFF.

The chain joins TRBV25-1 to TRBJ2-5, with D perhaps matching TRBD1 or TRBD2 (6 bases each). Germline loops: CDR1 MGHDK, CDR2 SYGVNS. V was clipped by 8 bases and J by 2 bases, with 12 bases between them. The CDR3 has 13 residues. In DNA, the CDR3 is TGTGCCAGCCAGAGGGGGGTGCAAGAGACCCAGTACTTC. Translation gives CASQRGVQETQYF.

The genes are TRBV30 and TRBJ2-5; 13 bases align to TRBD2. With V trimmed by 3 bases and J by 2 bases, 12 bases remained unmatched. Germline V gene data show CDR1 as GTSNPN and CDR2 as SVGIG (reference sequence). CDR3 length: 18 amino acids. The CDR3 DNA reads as TGTGCCTGGAGCCTTGAGACTAGCGGGGGGCTGGATCAAGAGACCCAGTACTTC. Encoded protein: CAWSLETSGGLDQETQYF.

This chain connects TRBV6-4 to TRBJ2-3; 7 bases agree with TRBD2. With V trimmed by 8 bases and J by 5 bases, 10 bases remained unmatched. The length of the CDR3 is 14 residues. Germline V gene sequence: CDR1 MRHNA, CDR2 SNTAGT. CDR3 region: CASSGGGGRDTQYF. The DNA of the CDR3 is TGTGCCAGCTCCGGCGGGGGTGGGAGAGATACGCAGTATTTT.

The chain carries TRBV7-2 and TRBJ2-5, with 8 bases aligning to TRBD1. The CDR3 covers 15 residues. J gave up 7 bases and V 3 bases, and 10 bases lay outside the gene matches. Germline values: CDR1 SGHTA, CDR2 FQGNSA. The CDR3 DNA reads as TGTGCCAGCAGCTTCATCCTCGGGACAGGTGGGACCCAGTACTTC. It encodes CASSFILGTGGTQYF.

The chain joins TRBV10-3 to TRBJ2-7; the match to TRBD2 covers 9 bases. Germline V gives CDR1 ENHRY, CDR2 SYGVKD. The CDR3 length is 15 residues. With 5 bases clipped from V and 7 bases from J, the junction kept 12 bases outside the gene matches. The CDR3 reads CAISPGLAQGPEQYF. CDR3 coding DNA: TGTGCCATCAGTCCGGGACTAGCACAGGGGCCGGAGCAGTACTTC.

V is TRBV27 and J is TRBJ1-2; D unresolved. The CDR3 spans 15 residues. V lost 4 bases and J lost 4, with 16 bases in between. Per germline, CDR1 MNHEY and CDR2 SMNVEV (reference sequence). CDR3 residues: CASSWGDPRVYGYTF. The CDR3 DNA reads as TGTGCCAGCAGTTGGGGTGACCCTCGGGTCTATGGCTACACCTTC.

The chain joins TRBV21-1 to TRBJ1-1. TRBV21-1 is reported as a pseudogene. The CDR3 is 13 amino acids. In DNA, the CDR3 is TGTGCCAGCAGCAGTTGGGTAAACACTGAAGCTTTCTTT. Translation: CASSSWVNTEAFF.

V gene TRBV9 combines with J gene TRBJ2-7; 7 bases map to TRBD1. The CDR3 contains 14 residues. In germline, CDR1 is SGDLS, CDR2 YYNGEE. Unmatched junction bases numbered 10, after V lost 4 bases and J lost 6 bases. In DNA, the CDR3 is TGTGCCAGCAGCCCCGTGGTGGCAGGGGGCGAGCAGTACTTC. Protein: CASSPVVAGGEQYF.